In this sample, the clone carrying this T cell receptor beta chain turned up a few times. As yet, its antigen is unknown. This CDR3 is 15 amino acids long. V shed 7 bases and J 7 bases; nucleotides not matched to a gene: 7. Germline V CDR1 and CDR2: MNHNS, SASEGT. This entry belongs to a study of cytomegalovirus exposure and HLA in healthy donors. 60 Vbeta and 13 Jbeta primers were used in PCR. Assay used: immunoSEQ multiplex PCR; TCRdb lists only in-frame clones, some missing. The table has about 200,000 clones, roughly 84% seen once. Points from the study as a whole: In a later analysis, TCR beta V- and J-gene trimming was associated with a missense DCLRE1C variant. Later work found most CMV-associated TCR beta chains apparently HLA-restricted.

Sequencing input: PBMCs. This rearrangement joins TRBV6-1 to TRBJ2-1; TRBD2 agrees at 13 bases. The source of this sequence is a man aged 45-65 years in good health and CMV-seronegative. The CDR3 bases are TGTGCCAGCATCACTAGCGGGAGGGCCTTTAATGAGCAGTTCTTC. Protein product: CASITSGRAFNEQFF.